The 32 T cell receptor beta chains reported below all come from one sample, sequenced in a study of T cell clusters in autoimmune cytopenias. About 37,500 genome equivalents of blood DNA were amplified for TRB. TRB was amplified by touch-down multiplex PCR, primer pools A and B combined. After re-calling the multiplex PCR reads, TCRdb lists one entry per CDR3 protein, DNA absent. In total, the table holds roughly 10,000 distinct CDR3 sequences. The same data also contributed to another study, on T cell repertoires in aging, cancer and after chemotherapy.

The sample consisted of peripheral blood. The source is a human donor in good health.

The chain has TRBV19 and TRBJ2-3; TCRdb selects TRBD2, and the lack of DNA leaves this call unchecked. The CDR3 has 15 residues. Germline V gene lookup returns CDR1 LNHDA and CDR2 SQIVND (reference sequence). The CDR3 sequence is CASRYTEGSTDTQYF.

V is TRBV19 and J is TRBJ2-1. The CDR3 has 11 residues. The V gene's germline CDR1 is LNHDA and CDR2 SQIVND (reference sequence). This chain's CDR3 is CASGTYNEQFF.

The genes are TRBV12-3 or TRBV12-4 and TRBJ1-6; TCRdb indicates TRBD1, and absent DNA this call remains unverified. The CDR3 length is 13 residues. Here the CDR3 reads CASIGQGDSPLHF.

Judged by frequency, this clonotype is medium-sized. This sequence joins TRBV11-1 and TRBJ2-5; with no DNA, the TCRdb D assignment of TRBD1 cannot be verified. CDR3 length equals 13 residues. CDR1 and CDR2 from the germline V gene are SGHAT and FQDESV (reference sequence). The CDR3 region is CASSFPGIETQYF.

The chain links TRBV30 to TRBJ2-5; TCRdb names TRBD1, which stays unverified in the absence of DNA. The CDR3 sequence is 14 residues long. Germline CDR1 reads GTSNPN; CDR2 reads SVGIG (reference sequence). The CDR3 is CASSTYSGSQTQYF.

J is TRBJ2-7 and V is TRBV12-3 or TRBV12-4; TCRdb lists TRBD1, though no DNA is available to test this call. This CDR3 spans 13 amino acids. The CDR3 spells CASVLGQGVEQYF.

The rearrangement uses TRBV18 and TRBJ1-2. The CDR3 has 14 amino acids. The germline gives CDR1 KGHSH, CDR2 LQKENI. The CDR3 reads CASSADGPQRGYTF.

CDR3 region: CASIPDRVSYEQYF. The rearrangement joins TRBV27 to TRBJ2-7; without DNA, the TCRdb call of TRBD1 cannot be checked. Germline V gene data show CDR1 as MNHEY and CDR2 as SMNVEV (reference sequence). This CDR3 spans 14 amino acids.

The genes are TRBV5-5 and TRBJ1-4; there is no DNA to check the TCRdb D call of TRBD1. Germline V CDR1 and CDR2: SGHKS, YYEKEE (reference sequence). The CDR3 is made up of 16 amino acids. This chain's CDR3 is CASSHPYRGTNEKLFF. Variable domain in full (rest from reference TRBV5-5 and TRBJ1-4): DAGVTQSPTHLIKTRGQQVTLRCSPISGHKSVSWYQQVLGQGPQFIFQYYEKEERGRGNFPDRFSARQFPNYSSELNVNALLLGDSALYLCASSHPYRGTNEKLFFGSGTQLSVL.

This rearrangement joins TRBV6-1 to TRBJ1-4; TCRdb names TRBD1, which stays unverified in the absence of DNA. Germline lookup yields CDR1 MNHNS and CDR2 SASEGT. The CDR3 consists of 14 residues. The CDR3 sequence is CASSEGWGRVKLFF.

The rearrangement uses TRBV24-1 and TRBJ2-1. CDR1 is KGHDR and CDR2 is SFDVKD in the germline V gene. CDR3 length: 14 residues. CDR3 loop: CATSDNINSYEQYF.

V usage is TRBV27 and J usage is TRBJ2-3. From germline, CDR1 is MNHEY and CDR2 SMNVEV (reference sequence). This CDR3 region has 14 residues. The CDR3 loop is CASSLNSLSDTQYF.

The chain employs TRBV20-1 and TRBJ2-1. The germline CDR1 and CDR2 sequences are DFQATT and SNEGSKA (reference sequence). This CDR3 has 13 amino acids. The CDR3 sequence: CSARRSSYNEQFF.

The V and J genes are TRBV5-6 and TRBJ2-1; TCRdb's assignment of TRBD2 cannot be checked, as there is no DNA. In germline, CDR1 is SGHDT, CDR2 YYEEEE. This CDR3 has 12 amino acids. The CDR3 region is CASSFPAGEQFF.

This chain joins TRBV19 and TRBJ2-2; TCRdb's D gene call, TRBD1, goes unchecked for lack of DNA. Germline CDR1 is LNHDA and CDR2 is SQIVND (reference sequence). The CDR3 covers 15 residues. The CDR3 loop reads CASSRNRGSTGELFF.

The rearrangement joins TRBV6-5 to TRBJ2-7; TCRdb returns TRBD1, unconfirmable since there is no DNA. Per the germline V gene, CDR1 is MNHEY and CDR2 is SVGAGI. The CDR3 covers 15 residues. CDR3 loop: CASSYDFGGIYEQYF.

The CDR3 region is CASRAPGQGHTGELFF. The V call is TRBV6-5, the J call TRBJ2-2; the TRBD1 assignment by TCRdb is unverifiable without DNA. This CDR3 is 16 amino acids long. Germline CDR1 and CDR2: MNHEY and SVGAGI.

J is TRBJ1-5 and V is TRBV29-1; the TCRdb call, TRBD1, lacks DNA for checking. The CDR3 has 13 amino acids. Germline CDR1 SQVTM, CDR2 ANQGSEA. Here the CDR3 reads CSVQGGSNQPQHF.

The gene calls are TRBV5-4 and TRBJ2-7; TCRdb's D call, TRBD2, is unchecked because there is no DNA. The germline CDR1 and CDR2 sequences are SGHNT and YYREEE (reference sequence). This CDR3 spans 15 amino acids. The CDR3 here is CASTLAGGSSYEQYF.

This sequence joins TRBV30 and TRBJ2-5; absent DNA, TCRdb's TRBD1 call cannot be checked. Per the germline V gene, CDR1 is GTSNPN and CDR2 is SVGIG (reference sequence). The CDR3 sequence is 13 residues long. This CDR3 reads CAWIGAGQETQYF.

The chain carries TRBV7-2 and TRBJ2-7. This CDR3 has 13 amino acids. Germline assignment: CDR1 SGHTA and CDR2 FQGNSA. The CDR3 here is CASSPTSYDWQYF.

The chain uses TRBV27 and TRBJ2-2; TCRdb lists TRBD1, though no DNA is available to test this call. The germline CDR1 and CDR2 sequences are MNHEY and SMNVEV (reference sequence). This CDR3 comprises 14 residues. The CDR3: CASKRAGVTGELFF.

This clonotype ranks as medium-sized in terms of frequency. This chain connects TRBV19 to TRBJ2-3; without DNA, the TCRdb call of TRBD1 cannot be checked. CDR1 and CDR2 (germline): LNHDA, SQIVND (reference sequence). CDR3 length: 15 amino acids. Here the CDR3 reads CASSTQGVGTDTQYF.

The chain employs TRBV18 and TRBJ1-1. Per germline, CDR1 KGHSH and CDR2 LQKENI. This CDR3 comprises 12 residues. CDR3 sequence: CASSPGNTEAFF.

This rearrangement joins TRBV6-6 to TRBJ2-5; TCRdb names TRBD2, which stays unverified in the absence of DNA. Germline values: CDR1 MNHNY, CDR2 SVGAGI (reference sequence). There are 15 residues in the CDR3. The CDR3 spells CASRNSGRNQETQYF.

V and J are TRBV19 and TRBJ1-3; the D call of TRBD1 rests on TCRdb alone, since no DNA is present to check it. The CDR3 runs 14 residues. Germline V lookup: CDR1 LNHDA, CDR2 SQIVND (reference sequence). Here the CDR3 reads CASSSRWAGNTIYF.

By frequency, this clonotype registers medium-sized (0.01 to 0.1%). V gene TRBV30 combines with J gene TRBJ2-7. The CDR3 is 13 residues long. Germline loops: CDR1 GTSNPN, CDR2 SVGIG (reference sequence). The CDR3 loop reads CAWSVGASYEQYF.

The chain carries TRBV12-3 or TRBV12-4 and TRBJ2-2; the TCRdb call, TRBD1, lacks DNA for checking. The CDR3 is 15 residues long. CDR3 protein: CASSFWAGMAGELFF.

The chain recombines TRBV27 with TRBJ1-6; TCRdb gives TRBD1 as the D gene, but with no DNA this cannot be confirmed. Germline V gene sequence: CDR1 MNHEY, CDR2 SMNVEV (reference sequence). The CDR3 has 12 residues. CDR3 region: CASGRGNSPLHF.

V gene TRBV15 combines with J gene TRBJ1-5; TCRdb's assignment of TRBD1 cannot be checked, as there is no DNA. Germline assignment: CDR1 LNHNV and CDR2 YYDKDF (reference sequence). This CDR3 has 16 amino acids. The CDR3 reads CATSRASDIQNQPQHF.

V is TRBV6-5 and J is TRBJ2-1; lacking DNA, the TRBD1 call made by TCRdb goes unchecked. Germline V gives CDR1 MNHEY, CDR2 SVGAGI. The CDR3 is 15 amino acids. The CDR3 spells CASSTDRPRVGEQFF.

This chain joins TRBV29-1 and TRBJ1-1; TCRdb calls TRBD1, which cannot be checked without DNA. Germline CDR1 and CDR2: SQVTM and ANQGSEA. This CDR3 is built from 11 residues. Here the CDR3 reads CSVGGDTEAFF.